These 28 T cell receptor beta chains came from one sample sequenced in a study of T cells in localized non-small cell lung cancer. Assay: immunoSEQ multiplex PCR; the TCRdb copy retains only in-frame clones and omits some. The repertoire holds fewer than 30,000 clones, 84% seen once, with approximately 4.9% in the top ten. The source was peripheral blood mononuclear cells, collected before any cancer treatment. Source of these receptors: a man aged 35 to 69 with stage III lung adenocarcinoma.

This chain links TRBV30 with TRBJ1-5; D is possibly TRBD1 (5 bases). CDR1 is GTSNPN and CDR2 is SVGIG in the germline V gene (reference sequence). CDR3 size: 17 residues. V lost 0 bases to trimming and J lost 0 bases, with 15 bases between them. The CDR3 spells CAWSVEGREVSNQPQHF. In DNA, the CDR3 is TGTGCCTGGAGTGTAGAGGGCAGGGAGGTTAGCAATCAGCCCCAGCATTTT.

The rearrangement joins TRBV27 to TRBJ1-4; D is perhaps TRBD1 (5 bases). This CDR3 comprises 15 residues. Germline CDR1 MNHEY, CDR2 SMNVEV (reference sequence). V was pared by 10 bases and J by 1 base, with 16 bases between. The CDR3 nucleotides are TGTGCCACATCACATAGGGGTGGAACTAATGAAAAACTGTTTTTT. Encoded protein: CATSHRGGTNEKLFF. Variable domain in full (rest from reference TRBV27 and TRBJ1-4): EAQVTQNPRYLITVTGKKLTVTCSQNMNHEYMSWYRQDPGLGLRQIYYSMNVEVTDKGDVPEGYKVSRKEKRNFPLILESPSPNQTSLYFCATSHRGGTNEKLFFGSGTQLSVL.

This clone was observed once. The V gene is TRBV18, the J gene TRBJ1-5; D is possibly TRBD1 (6 bases). CDR3 size: 15 residues. Germline V gene data show CDR1 as KGHSH and CDR2 as LQKENI. With 8 bases removed from V and 7 bases from J, the gap between germline ends came to 21 bases. The CDR3 sequence: CASRANAGAGQPQHF. DNA for the CDR3: TGTGCCAGCCGGGCTAACGCAGGGGCGGGACAGCCCCAGCATTTT.

The rearrangement links TRBV5-1 to TRBJ1-4; no firm D call. The CDR3 totals 12 residues. The V and J ends lost 3 bases and 7 bases respectively, with 7 bases between them. Germline V gives CDR1 SGHRS, CDR2 YFSETQ. The CDR3 DNA follows: TGCGCCAGCAGCTCAAACCTTGAAAAACTGTTTTTT. Translated: CASSSNLEKLFF.

The chain combines TRBV6-5 with TRBJ1-2; D not resolved. V was cut by 0 bases and J by 3 bases, with 8 bases left in between. The CDR3 contains 14 residues. Germline values: CDR1 MNHEY, CDR2 SVGAGI. CDR3 loop: CASSYSLGDYGYTF. CDR3 sequence (DNA): TGTGCCAGCAGTTACTCGCTCGGGGACTATGGCTACACCTTC.

This clone was recorded once. This chain joins TRBV7-3 and TRBJ2-5; D remains ambiguous. Trimming removed 1 base from V and 2 bases from J, with 11 bases in between. Germline CDR1 is SGHTA and CDR2 is FQGTGA. This CDR3 contains 15 residues. This CDR3 reads CASSLMASAQETQYF. CDR3 DNA sequence: TGTGCCAGCAGCTTAATGGCGTCAGCGCAAGAGACCCAGTACTTC.

The chain couples TRBV5-4 to TRBJ2-5; D remains ambiguous. The J call may not be correct, given that the DNA end is closer to TRBJ2-7. There are 13 residues in the CDR3. Germline V CDR1 and CDR2: SGHNT, YYREEE (reference sequence). The DNA for the CDR3 is TGTGCCAGCAGCTTGGTGTCCGGCGCCGAGCAGTACTTC. This encodes CASSLVSGAEQYF.

V gene TRBV29-1 combines with J gene TRBJ2-1; D not certain. Germline loops: CDR1 SQVTM, CDR2 ANQGSEA. Deletions cut 6 bases from V and 4 bases from J, with 7 bases between. CDR3 length equals 11 residues. CDR3 sequence: CSVKTYNEQFF. CDR3 nucleotide sequence: TGCAGCGTAAAGACGTACAATGAGCAGTTCTTC.

This chain connects TRBV5-1 to TRBJ2-1, with 7 bases matching TRBD2. The CDR3 is made up of 14 amino acids. Germline trimming cut 0 bases from V and 9 bases from J; bases unmatched to any gene: 6. Germline assignment: CDR1 SGHRS and CDR2 YFSETQ. The DNA for the CDR3 is TGCGCCAGCAGCTTGGCCAGCACTAGCGCTGAGCAGTTCTTC. Protein sequence: CASSLASTSAEQFF.

This rearrangement joins TRBV29-1 to TRBJ1-2; D gene uncertain. The V end lost 4 bases, the J end lost 4 bases, and 10 bases lay between the germline ends. The germline gives CDR1 SQVTM, CDR2 ANQGSEA. CDR3 length: 12 residues. For the CDR3, the DNA is TGCAGCGTTGGCGACACGGCCTATGGCTACACCTTC. Translating gives CSVGDTAYGYTF.

The rearrangement joins TRBV5-1 to TRBJ1-5, with TRBD1 matching over 8 bases. The CDR3 is 14 residues long. V was pared by 4 bases and J by 4 bases, with 4 bases of the junction left unmatched. Per the germline V gene, CDR1 is SGHRS and CDR2 is YFSETQ. CDR3 in amino acids: CASSTGTGNQPQHF. The CDR3 bases are TGCGCCAGCAGCACAGGGACAGGAAATCAGCCCCAGCATTTT. Full variable domain (missing parts from reference TRBV5-1 and TRBJ1-5): KAGVTQTPRYLIKTRGQQVTLSCSPISGHRSVSWYQQTPGQGLQFLFEYFSETQRNKGNFPGRFSGRQFSNSRSEMNVSTLELGDSALYLCASSTGTGNQPQHFGDGTRLSIL.

The V gene is TRBV28, the J gene TRBJ2-7, with TRBD2 matching 7 bases. The CDR3 is 11 amino acids. The V and J ends lost 7 bases and 9 bases, in that order; junction bases with no gene match: 6. From germline, CDR1 is MDHEN and CDR2 SYDVKM. The CDR3 reads CASTSRGVQYV. CDR3 DNA sequence: TGTGCCAGCACCTCCCGGGGGGTGCAGTACGTC.

This clone appeared a single time. The chain links TRBV30 to TRBJ1-3, with 7 bases aligning to TRBD1. Germline lookup yields CDR1 GTSNPN and CDR2 SVGIG (reference sequence). With 0 bases clipped from V and 2 bases from J, the junction kept 7 bases outside the gene matches. This CDR3 contains 16 residues. The CDR3 DNA reads TGTGCCTGGAGTGTACAGGGGTTGCGGACTGGAAACACCATATATTTT. This gives the protein CAWSVQGLRTGNTIYF.

This clone was observed a single time. The chain is built from TRBV6-6 and TRBJ2-7; D may be TRBD1 (5 bases). The V end was cut by 2 bases, the J end by 0 bases, with 5 bases between. The CDR3 covers 13 residues. CDR1 and CDR2 from the germline V gene are MNHNY and SVGAGI (reference sequence). CDR3 sequence: CASSYDSSYEQYV. The CDR3 coding sequence is TGTGCCAGCAGTTACGACAGCTCCTACGAGCAGTACGTC.

This rearrangement joins TRBV2 to TRBJ2-7; 8 bases fit TRBD1. The germline V gene has CDR1 SNHLY and CDR2 FYNNEI. CDR3 length equals 13 residues. Trimming removed 5 bases from V and 5 bases from J; junction bases left unmatched: 5. The CDR3 spells CASSRTGLDEQYV. The CDR3 DNA reads as TGTGCCAGCAGTCGGACAGGGCTTGACGAGCAGTACGTC.

This chain links TRBV9 with TRBJ2-3; 8 bases match TRBD2. The CDR3 covers 18 residues. V was clipped by 3 bases and J by 4 bases; unmatched bases: 16. Per germline, CDR1 SGDLS and CDR2 YYNGEE. CDR3 in DNA: TGTGCCAGCAGCGAGTGGGTAGGGCTAGCGGGTTCCCCAGATACGCAGTATTTT. Translated, it gives CASSEWVGLAGSPDTQYF.

This rearrangement joins TRBV15 to TRBJ2-2, with 9 bases aligning to TRBD1. This CDR3 is built from 15 residues. CDR1 is LNHNV and CDR2 is YYDKDF in the germline V gene (reference sequence). After removal of 5 bases from V and 3 bases from J, the junction contained 4 bases not matched to a gene. The DNA for the CDR3 is TGTGCCACCAGCCGTCGGACAGGGGACACCGGGGAGCTGTTTTTT. Its protein product is CATSRRTGDTGELFF.

The V gene is TRBV13, the J gene TRBJ1-2; 11 positions match TRBD1. Germline CDR1 PRHDT, CDR2 FYEKMQ (reference sequence). The CDR3 extends over 17 amino acids. V was clipped by 6 bases and J by 2 bases; unmatched bases: 11. The CDR3 DNA sequence: TGTGCCAGCAGTTCCAGGGTCCGGGACAGGGGGAACTATGGCTACACCTTC. It specifies CASSSRVRDRGNYGYTF.

The chain is built from TRBV6-1 and TRBJ1-2; D gene ambiguous. Germline CDR1 is MNHNS and CDR2 is SASEGT. V dropped 1 base and J dropped 7 bases, with 13 bases sitting between them. The CDR3 is 14 amino acids. The CDR3 here is CASSEVVVKGGYTF. The CDR3 DNA reads TGTGCCAGCAGTGAAGTTGTGGTTAAGGGTGGCTACACCTTC.

The V call is TRBV11-2, the J call TRBJ2-7, with 9 positions matching TRBD2. J lost 7 bases, V lost 5 bases, and 12 bases had no gene match. The germline V gene encodes CDR1 SGHAT and CDR2 FQNNGV. The CDR3 consists of 15 residues. CDR3 DNA: TGTGCCAGCAGCCCTCCCGGGACTAGCCGCGGGGAGCAGTACTTC. Residues: CASSPPGTSRGEQYF. The entire variable domain, with the rest obtained from reference TRBV11-2 and TRBJ2-7, is as follows: EAGVAQSPRYKIIEKRQSVAFWCNPISGHATLYWYQQILGQGPKLLIQFQNNGVVDDSQLPKDRFSAERLKGVDSTLKIQPAKLEDSAVYLCASSPPGTSRGEQYFGPGTRLTVT.

V and J are TRBV7-9 and TRBJ2-7; D may correspond to TRBD1 or TRBD2 (5 bases each). The CDR3 runs to 13 residues. V lost 4 bases and J 3 bases, leaving 10 bases between the germline ends. Germline V CDR1 and CDR2: SEHNR, FQNEAQ (reference sequence). The CDR3 region has the DNA TGTGCCAGCAGCTACATGGGGGTCTACGAGCAGTACTTC. The encoded protein is CASSYMGVYEQYF. Variable domain in full (rest from reference TRBV7-9 and TRBJ2-7): DTGVSQNPRHKITKRGQNVTFRCDPISEHNRLYWYRQTLGQGPEFLTYFQNEAQLEKSRLLSDRFSAERPKGSFSTLEIQRTEQGDSAMYLCASSYMGVYEQYFGPGTRLTVT.

The V call is TRBV20-1, the J call TRBJ2-7, with 7 bases matching TRBD1. The CDR3 has 11 amino acids. CDR1 is DFQATT, CDR2 SNEGSKA, per germline (reference sequence). V dropped 6 bases and J dropped 5; count of bases not matched to a gene: 4. The CDR3 spells CSAEQGNEQYV. The CDR3 coding sequence is TGCAGTGCCGAACAGGGGAACGAGCAGTACGTC.

The rearrangement joins TRBV2 to TRBJ1-4; 7 nucleotides agree with TRBD1. The V segment lost 6 bases and the J segment 8 bases; nucleotides outside the gene matches: 9. CDR1 is SNHLY, CDR2 FYNNEI, per germline. This CDR3 has 14 amino acids. The CDR3 sequence: CASRDTGVVEKLFF. The CDR3 DNA sequence: TGTGCCAGCAGGGACACAGGGGTAGTCGAAAAACTGTTTTTT.

The V gene is TRBV10-2, the J gene TRBJ1-3; D is undetermined. V lost 6 bases and J 0 bases, leaving 9 bases between the germline ends. Germline CDR1 reads WSHSY; CDR2 reads SAAADI. The CDR3 length is 14 residues. CDR3 sequence: CASSPFFSGNTIYF. CDR3 DNA sequence: TGCGCCAGCAGCCCTTTTTTCTCTGGAAACACCATATATTTT.

This sequence joins TRBV10-3 and TRBJ2-3, with TRBD2 matching 10 bases. The CDR3 length is 17 residues. Germline V gives CDR1 ENHRY, CDR2 SYGVKD. Trimming took 0 bases from V and 2 from J; bases not matched to a gene: 5. DNA of the CDR3: TGTGCCATCAGTGAGTCCAGGACTAGCGGATCCACAGATACGCAGTATTTT. Translation gives CAISESRTSGSTDTQYF.

The chain links TRBV29-1 to TRBJ2-7; 7 nucleotides agree with TRBD1. J lost 2 bases, V lost 6 bases, and 4 bases had no gene match. Germline CDR1 SQVTM, CDR2 ANQGSEA. CDR3 length: 12 residues. The CDR3: CSVVQGTYEQYF. In nucleotides, the CDR3 is TGCAGCGTGGTACAGGGGACCTACGAGCAGTACTTC.

The CDR3 here is CASSEAGGYTF. In DNA form, the CDR3 reads TGTGCCAGCAGTGAAGCAGGGGGCTACACCTTC. The V and J genes are TRBV6-1 and TRBJ1-2; unclear D gene. Trimming stripped 0 bases from V and 8 bases from J, with 4 bases between. The CDR3 has 11 amino acids. Germline values: CDR1 MNHNS, CDR2 SASEGT.

The V and J genes are TRBV6-5 and TRBJ2-5, with D perhaps matching TRBD1 (5 bases). Trimming removed 2 bases from V and 7 bases from J, with 11 bases in between. The CDR3 sequence is 13 residues long. Germline CDR1 and CDR2: MNHEY and SVGAGI. CDR3 coding DNA: TGTGCCAGCAGTTACGGCAGGGAAGGGACCCAGTACTTC. This codes for CASSYGREGTQYF.